The sequence of this T cell receptor beta chain was determined in a study of cytomegalovirus exposure and HLA in healthy donors. General study points: What TCR beta sequences reportedly achieved was accurate prediction of HLA-A and HLA-B alleles in most subjects. Reportedly, diagnosis of cytomegalovirus status by the classifier showed high specificity and sensitivity.

Vbeta (60) and Jbeta (13) primers were used in the PCR. Here immunoSEQ multiplex PCR was the method, and the copy in TCRdb shows in-frame clones only, minus some. The sample holds some 140,000 clones, under 85% seen once. The ends were cut back, 1 base at V and 4 bases at J, with 7 bases in the middle. Germline V gene sequence: CDR1 LNHDA, CDR2 SQIVND (reference sequence). The CDR3 length is 13 residues. With respect to this clone: Its antigen is as yet unknown.

This receptor was taken from a man aged 18 to 30 in good health and CMV-seronegative. This chain links TRBV19 with TRBJ1-1; D gene ambiguous. Sequencing was performed on PBMCs. In nucleotides, the CDR3 is TGTGCCAGTAGTATAGTCGGCGGCACTGAAGCTTTCTTT. Translating it yields CASSIVGGTEAFF.